This TCR beta chain was sequenced for a study of blood T cell repertoires in COVID-19. Germline CDR1 is SNHLY and CDR2 is FYNNEI. This CDR3 is 8 amino acids long. The ends were cut back, 7 bases at V and 9 bases at J, with 2 bases in the middle. Clones were sequenced by immunoSEQ multiplex PCR, and TCRdb holds only the in-frame ones, with some missing. The sample shows about 70,000 clones, about 70% of them seen only once. The chain couples TRBV2 to TRBJ2-3; D remains ambiguous. Sample: peripheral blood. This TCR was sampled from a woman older than 75 with active or convalescent COVID-19. The CDR3 DNA is TGTGCCAGCACAACGCAGTATTTT. It specifies CASTTQYF.